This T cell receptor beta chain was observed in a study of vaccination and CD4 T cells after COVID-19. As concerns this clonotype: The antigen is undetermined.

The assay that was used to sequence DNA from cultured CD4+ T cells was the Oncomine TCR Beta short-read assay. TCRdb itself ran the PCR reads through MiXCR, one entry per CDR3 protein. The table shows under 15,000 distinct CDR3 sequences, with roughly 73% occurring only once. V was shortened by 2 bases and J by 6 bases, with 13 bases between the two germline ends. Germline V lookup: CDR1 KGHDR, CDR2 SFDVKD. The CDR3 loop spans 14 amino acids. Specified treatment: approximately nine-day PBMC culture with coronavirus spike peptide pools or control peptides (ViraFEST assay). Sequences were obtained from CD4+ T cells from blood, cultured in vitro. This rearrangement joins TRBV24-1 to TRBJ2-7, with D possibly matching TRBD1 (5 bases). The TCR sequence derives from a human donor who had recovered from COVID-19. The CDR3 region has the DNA TGTGCCACCAGTGATTCCAGGGTGGTGAGCGAGCAGTACTTC. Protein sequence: CATSDSRVVSEQYF.